Below are 14 T cell receptor beta chains sequenced from a single sample in a study of radiation and T cells in renal cell carcinoma. This sample's time point: blood 4 weeks post-SBRT, at nephrectomy. Treatment given: 15 Gy SBRT to primary tumor, nephrectomy 4 weeks later. TCRdb keeps only in-frame clones here, not all; method: immunoSEQ multiplex PCR. Altogether over 90,000 clones are present, more than 65% being singletons, with the ten largest covering approximately 7.8%. This material consisted of blood, taken from a patient whose treatment included radiotherapy and nephrectomy. The receptors shown here come from a man aged 55 to 70 with renal cell carcinoma.

The V call is TRBV5-4, the J call TRBJ2-1; 7 nucleotides match TRBD1. CDR1 SGHNT and CDR2 YYREEE come from the germline V gene (reference sequence). With 4 bases clipped from V and 5 bases from J, the junction kept 6 bases outside the gene matches. The CDR3 sequence is 14 residues long. The CDR3 bases are TGTGCCAGCAGCCGAGGGGACAGCCACAATGAGCAGTTCTTC. This sequence encodes CASSRGDSHNEQFF.

This chain uses TRBV25-1 with TRBJ2-2; no clear D gene. Germline CDR1 reads MGHDK; CDR2 reads SYGVNS. Trimming cost V 1 base and J 4 bases, with 16 bases left between them. The CDR3 covers 17 residues. The CDR3: CASSEFMTWTSTGELFF. The DNA for the CDR3 is TGTGCCAGCAGTGAATTTATGACCTGGACGTCCACCGGGGAGCTGTTTTTT.

The genes are TRBV7-9 and TRBJ2-6; 7 bases match TRBD2. This CDR3 is 17 amino acids long. The germline V gene has CDR1 SEHNR and CDR2 FQNEAQ (reference sequence). The ends lost 5 bases at V and 0 bases at J; junction bases unmatched: 7. CDR3 protein: CASSPRLAGSGANVLTF. The DNA for the CDR3 is TGTGCCAGCAGCCCCCGACTAGCAGGCTCTGGGGCCAACGTCCTGACTTTC. Variable domain in full (rest from reference TRBV7-9 and TRBJ2-6): DTGVSQNPRHKITKRGQNVTFRCDPISEHNRLYWYRQTLGQGPEFLTYFQNEAQLEKSRLLSDRFSAERPKGSFSTLEIQRTEQGDSAMYLCASSPRLAGSGANVLTFGAGSRLTVL.

This chain uses TRBV19 with TRBJ1-1, with D unresolved. Germline-derived CDR1 and CDR2 are LNHDA and SQIVND (reference sequence). The length of the CDR3 is 15 residues. Trimming removed 7 bases from V and 2 bases from J, with 17 bases in between. CDR3 DNA sequence: TGTGCCAGTAAATTAACGACCGAATTTAACACTGAAGCTTTCTTT. The encoded protein is CASKLTTEFNTEAFF.

The chain joins TRBV10-1 to TRBJ1-3; no clear D. Per germline, CDR1 WNHNN and CDR2 SYGVQD (reference sequence). CDR3 length: 14 residues. V was cut by 4 bases and J by 1 base, with 8 bases left in between. The CDR3, as DNA: TGCGCCAGCAGTGGCCCGTCTTCTGGAAACACCATATATTTT. Translating it yields CASSGPSSGNTIYF.

The chain links TRBV7-9 to TRBJ2-7; 7 positions match TRBD1. There are 17 residues in the CDR3. Germline values: CDR1 SEHNR, CDR2 FQNEAQ (reference sequence). V lost 5 bases and J lost 4; bases outside the gene matches: 17. The CDR3: CASSPQLTAGTEYEQYF. The CDR3 DNA sequence: TGTGCCAGCAGCCCCCAGCTGACTGCCGGGACAGAGTACGAGCAGTACTTC.

The CDR3 nucleotides are TGCGCCAGCAGTGAGGGTGGGCCCTACGAGCAGTACTTC. This encodes CASSEGGPYEQYF. The V and J genes are TRBV10-1 and TRBJ2-7; D ambiguous. V gave up 2 bases and J gave up 2 bases, with 7 bases separating them. The CDR3 covers 13 residues. CDR1 is WNHNN and CDR2 is SYGVQD in the germline V gene (reference sequence).

The J gene is TRBJ2-3, the V gene TRBV7-6, with TRBD2 identical over 11 bases. V lost 1 base and J lost 0; bases outside the gene matches: 12. CDR1 is SGHVS, CDR2 FNYEAQ, per germline. The CDR3 has 20 residues. The CDR3 region is CASSLGVRLAGLPSTDTQYF. The CDR3 DNA reads as TGTGCCAGCAGCTTAGGTGTGCGACTAGCGGGGCTGCCTAGCACAGATACGCAGTATTTT.

The chain is built from TRBV7-2 and TRBJ2-4; D is perhaps TRBD1 (6 bases). This CDR3 contains 16 residues. Germline CDR1 and CDR2: SGHTA and FQGNSA. Trimming left V 2 bases short and J 11 bases short, with 22 bases between. The CDR3 protein is CASSLHAVSAQGLQYF. The CDR3 DNA follows: TGTGCCAGCAGCTTACACGCTGTGTCCGCACAGGGTCTTCAGTACTTC.

The rearrangement joins TRBV7-7 to TRBJ2-7; D tentatively fits TRBD1 or TRBD2 (5 bases each). Germline V gives CDR1 SSHAT, CDR2 FNYEAQ (reference sequence). The V end was cut by 4 bases, the J end by 6 bases, with 16 bases between. The CDR3 spans 14 residues. This chain's CDR3 is CASSSGTGDLEQYF. For the CDR3, the DNA is TGTGCCAGCAGCTCCGGGACCGGGGACCTCGAGCAGTACTTC.

The chain uses TRBV6-6 and TRBJ1-5; 8 bases are a match to TRBD1. The CDR3 is made up of 15 amino acids. Germline trimming cut 0 bases from V and 2 bases from J; bases unmatched to any gene: 0. Germline loops: CDR1 MNHNY, CDR2 SVGAGI (reference sequence). Written as DNA, the CDR3 is TGTGCCAGCAGTTACTCGACAGGGGGCAATCAGCCCCAGCATTTT. Translating gives CASSYSTGGNQPQHF.

The V and J genes are TRBV21-1 and TRBJ2-4; TRBD2, the table's D call, was not compared with the DNA. TRBV21-1 counts as a pseudogene. This CDR3 is 18 amino acids long. The CDR3, as DNA: TGTGCCAGCAGCAAAGGTCAGTGGCTGAGACTAGCGTTTAACATTCAGTACTTC. Translation gives CASSKGQWLRLAFNIQYF.

This chain links TRBV5-1 with TRBJ2-3, with 13 positions matching TRBD2. Per the germline V gene, CDR1 is SGHRS and CDR2 is YFSETQ. The CDR3 is made up of 18 amino acids. Trimming took 6 bases from V and 3 from J; bases not matched to a gene: 13. The CDR3 bases are TGCGCCAGCACTAAGGGACTAGCGGGAATCGTAGTAACAGATACGCAGTATTTT. Translation gives CASTKGLAGIVVTDTQYF.

The chain employs TRBV5-1 and TRBJ2-3; a possible D gene is TRBD2 (5 bases). The CDR3 length is 15 residues. The V end lost 0 bases, the J end lost 3 bases, and 11 bases lay between the germline ends. CDR1 SGHRS and CDR2 YFSETQ come from the germline V gene. The CDR3 DNA reads TGCGCCAGCAGCTTGGGCGGAGGAGAGACAGATACGCAGTATTTT. Amino acids: CASSLGGGETDTQYF.